A selection of T cell receptor beta chains follows, all from one sample in a study of cytomegalovirus exposure and HLA in healthy donors. Profiled with immunoSEQ multiplex PCR; TCRdb holds only in-frame clones, not every one. The sample contains approximately 180,000 clones, around 70% of which appear only once. Sequenced material: PBMCs. The receptors were sampled from a male donor in good health and CMV-seronegative. Both conserved end residues are part of each CDR3. Fields, in order: V gene, clone size, D gene, J gene, CDR3 DNA, CDR3 protein. A D gene is named only where the DNA matches it firmly. Clone size is not always given. Where it is, it says once, few, many or a class for expanded clones.

TRBV12-5	.	.	TRBJ2-7	TGTGCTAGTGGTTTGGAGGGCGGGCGCGAGCAGTACTTC	CASGLEGGREQYF
TRBV4-1	.	TRBD2	TRBJ2-1	TGCGCCAGCAGACTTTCACCCCGGACTAGCGGGGGAAATGAGCAGTTCTTC	CASRLSPRTSGGNEQFF
TRBV19	.	.	TRBJ1-2	TGTGCCAGTAGTATGAGGGAAGATGGCTACACCTTC	CASSMREDGYTF
TRBV19	.	.	TRBJ2-3	TGTGCCAGTACCGCCGGGGGAGAGCTTCGGGATACGCAGTATTTT	CASTAGGELRDTQYF
TRBV7-2	.	.	TRBJ1-2	TGTGCCAGCAGTCATACAGGGCCCCTGAACTATGGCTACACCTTC	CASSHTGPLNYGYTF
TRBV30	few	.	TRBJ1-6	TGTGCCTTGGGGTTAGGGAGTGATTCACCCCTCCACTTT	CALGLGSDSPLHF
TRBV27	.	.	TRBJ2-5	TGTGCCAGCAGTCCACAGTACCAAGAGACCCAGTACTTC	CASSPQYQETQYF
TRBV6-6	few	TRBD1	TRBJ1-6	TGTGCCAGCAGTGGGGGACAGTATAATTCACCCCTCCACTTT	CASSGGQYNSPLHF
TRBV10-3	.	.	TRBJ1-3	TGTGCCATCAGTGAGTGGGGGCAGAGAGGAAACACCATATATTTT	CAISEWGQRGNTIYF
TRBV5-1	.	TRBD1	TRBJ2-7	TGCGCCAGCAGCTTGGCCCTGACAGGGCTCTCCTACGAGCAGTACTTC	CASSLALTGLSYEQYF
TRBV6-4	.	.	TRBJ2-5	TGTGCCAGCAGCCGGACAGCCCAAGAGACCCAGTACTTC	CASSRTAQETQYF
TRBV10-2	once	.	TRBJ1-1	TGCGCCAGCAGTGAACAGGGCACTGAAGCTTTCTTT	CASSEQGTEAFF
TRBV6-1	.	.	TRBJ2-1	TGTGCCGCCCGCGGTAGCTCCTACAATGAGCAGTTCTTC	CAARGSSYNEQFF
TRBV6-5	.	TRBD2	TRBJ2-5	TGTGCCAGCAGTTACTCTAGCGGGGGGGCCCTAGAGACCCAGTACTTC	CASSYSSGGALETQYF
TRBV7-9	.	TRBD2	TRBJ2-1	TGTGCCAGCAGCTCATTAGCGGGGAGCCTTTACAATGAGCAGTTCTTC	CASSSLAGSLYNEQFF
TRBV7-9	.	.	TRBJ1-6	TGTTCCAGCAGCTTAGCTTCGACAGGCTATAATTCACCCCTCCACTTT	CSSSLASTGYNSPLHF
TRBV30	.	.	TRBJ2-6	TGTGCCTGGAAAGGGGCTGGGGCCAACGTCCTGACTTTC	CAWKGAGANVLTF
TRBV30	.	TRBD1	TRBJ1-2	TGTGCCTGGCTAAGAAACCGGGACAGGGTCTATGGCTACACCTTC	CAWLRNRDRVYGYTF
TRBV28	.	.	TRBJ2-7	TGTGCCAGCAGTTTTATAAACTACGAGCAGTACTTC	CASSFINYEQYF
TRBV29-1	.	.	TRBJ2-3	TGCAGCGCGGAGGACCCTGGAGGGTCCACAGATACGCAGTATTTT	CSAEDPGGSTDTQYF
TRBV11-2	.	TRBD2	TRBJ2-3	TGTGCCAGCAGCCAGGGACTAGCGGGCGCAGATACGCAGTATTTT	CASSQGLAGADTQYF
TRBV19	.	TRBD1	TRBJ2-4	TGTGCCAGTAGCCGGACAGGGGGAACCAAAAACATTCAGTACTTC	CASSRTGGTKNIQYF
TRBV11-1	.	TRBD2	TRBJ2-2	TGTGCCAGCAGCTTGGCTAGCGGGGCCGGGGAGCTGTTTTTT	CASSLASGAGELFF
TRBV2	.	TRBD2	TRBJ2-1	TGTGCCAGCAGCGGGGAGGGCGTTGGGTATGAGCAGTTCTTC	CASSGEGVGYEQFF
TRBV6-5	.	TRBD2	TRBJ2-3	TGTGCCAGCAGTTACTCAGGGACTAAGGGAGATACGCAGTATTTT	CASSYSGTKGDTQYF
TRBV2	once	.	TRBJ2-1	TGTGCCAGCAGGGAGGACAGTCTCTCCTACAATGAGCAGTTCTTC	CASREDSLSYNEQFF
TRBV19	few	.	TRBJ2-1	TGTGCCAGTTTTCCCGATGAGCAGTTCTTC	CASFPDEQFF
TRBV27	.	.	TRBJ1-2	TGTGCCAGCAGTTTAAACGGACATGCAGGCTACACCTTC	CASSLNGHAGYTF
TRBV27	.	TRBD2	TRBJ2-1	TGTGCCAGCAGTTTTTCAGCGGGAGTCTACAATGAGCAGTTCTTC	CASSFSAGVYNEQFF
TRBV30	.	TRBD1	TRBJ1-2	TGTGCCTGGAGAGACCACAGGGGTGCCCTAAACTATGGCTACACCTTC	CAWRDHRGALNYGYTF
TRBV5-1	.	.	TRBJ2-5	TGCGCCAGCAGCTTGAACATCCAAGAGACCCAGTACTTC	CASSLNIQETQYF
TRBV6-1	.	TRBD1	TRBJ1-5	TGTGCCAGCAGTGTGGGACAGGGGAGCAGCAATCAGCCCCAGCATTTT	CASSVGQGSSNQPQHF
TRBV25-1	many	TRBD2	TRBJ2-3	TGTGCCAGCAGACCGACTAGCACCGCTACGCAGTATTTT	CASRPTSTATQYF
TRBV7-2	.	TRBD1	TRBJ1-2	TGTGCCAGCAGCTTAGAAACAGGGGAATACTATGGCTACACCTTC	CASSLETGEYYGYTF
TRBV4-3	.	TRBD1	TRBJ1-5	TGCGCCAGCAGCCAAGGGACAGGGAGGGGACAGCCCCAGCATTTT	CASSQGTGRGQPQHF
TRBV14	.	.	TRBJ2-1	TGTGCCAGTAGCCTAGGCGGAAATGAGCAGTTCTTC	CASSLGGNEQFF
TRBV28	once	TRBD2	TRBJ2-7	TGTGCCAGCAGTTTCTCTAGCGGGAGGGGGTCCGAGAACGAGCAGTACTTC	CASSFSSGRGSENEQYF
TRBV5-1	few	TRBD2	TRBJ2-5	TGCGCCAGCAGCTCGACTAGCTTAGAGACCCAGTACTTC	CASSSTSLETQYF
TRBV30	.	TRBD1	TRBJ1-4	TGTGCCTGGAGTGGGGGACAGGGAAGAACTAATGAAAAACTGTTTTTT	CAWSGGQGRTNEKLFF
TRBV6-5	few	TRBD1	TRBJ2-4	TGTGCCAGCAGTACCCGGACAGGTCGGAACATTCAGTACTTC	CASSTRTGRNIQYF